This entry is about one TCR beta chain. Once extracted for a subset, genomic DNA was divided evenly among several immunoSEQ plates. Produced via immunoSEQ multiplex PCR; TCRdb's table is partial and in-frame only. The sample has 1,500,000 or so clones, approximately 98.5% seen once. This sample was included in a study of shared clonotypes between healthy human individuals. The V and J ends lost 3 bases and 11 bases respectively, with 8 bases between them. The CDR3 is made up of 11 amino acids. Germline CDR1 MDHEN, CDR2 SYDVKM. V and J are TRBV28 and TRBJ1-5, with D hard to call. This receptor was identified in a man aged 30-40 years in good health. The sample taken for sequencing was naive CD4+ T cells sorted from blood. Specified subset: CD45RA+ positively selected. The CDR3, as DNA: TGTGCCAGCAGTTTGCCACCCACCCAGCATTTT. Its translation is CASSLPPTQHF.